This entry is about one T cell receptor (beta chain). Its antigen is undetermined. A multiplex PCR was run with 60 Vbeta primers and 13 Jbeta primers. Using immunoSEQ multiplex PCR, the repertoire was profiled, and TCRdb retains in-frame clones only, with some absent. Of 170,000 or so clones in the sample, about four fifths are singletons; the top ten hold more than 4%. The sample is drawn from a study of cytomegalovirus exposure and HLA in healthy donors. Germline trimming cut 6 bases from V and 4 bases from J; bases unmatched to any gene: 5. The CDR3 spans 14 residues. The V gene's germline CDR1 is SNHLY and CDR2 FYNNEI. Study-level findings and limits: Being productive about 87% or about 30% of the time was typical of most TCR beta V segments in an earlier analysis.

The source of this sequence is a girl aged 5-17 years in good health and CMV-seropositive. The chain employs TRBV2 and TRBJ1-3; 8 nucleotides line up with TRBD1. Input material: PBMCs. The CDR3 DNA reads TGTGCCAGCAGACGGGACAGGCAAGGAAACACCATATATTTT. Translating it yields CASRRDRQGNTIYF.